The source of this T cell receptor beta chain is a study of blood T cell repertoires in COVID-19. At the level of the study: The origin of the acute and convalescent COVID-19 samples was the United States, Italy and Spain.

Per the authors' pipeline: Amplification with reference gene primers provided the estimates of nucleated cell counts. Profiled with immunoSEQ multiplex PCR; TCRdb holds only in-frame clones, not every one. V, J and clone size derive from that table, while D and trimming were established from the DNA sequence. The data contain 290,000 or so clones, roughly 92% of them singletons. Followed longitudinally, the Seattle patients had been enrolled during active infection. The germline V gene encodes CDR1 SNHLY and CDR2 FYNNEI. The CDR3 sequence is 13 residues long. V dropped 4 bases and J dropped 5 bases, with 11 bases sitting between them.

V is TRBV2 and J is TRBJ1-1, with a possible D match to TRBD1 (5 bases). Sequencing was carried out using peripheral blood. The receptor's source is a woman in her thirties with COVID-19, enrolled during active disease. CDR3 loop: CASSVGARTEAFF. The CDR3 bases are TGTGCCAGCAGTGTAGGGGCGCGGACTGAAGCTTTCTTT.